The 26 T cell receptor beta chains presented below share a single source sample, sequenced in a study of blood T cell repertoires in COVID-19. Repertoires were generated with immunoSEQ multiplex PCR, while TCRdb's copy carries only in-frame clones and drops some. The sample shows tens of thousands of clones, approximately 90% of them seen only once. Sequenced material: peripheral blood. These TCRs come from a human donor with active COVID-19. The donor label of this sample is uncertain.

This clone was detected only once. The J gene is TRBJ1-1, the V gene TRBV6-5, with TRBD1 matching over 8 bases. With 6 bases clipped from V and 1 base from J, the junction kept 7 bases outside the gene matches. This CDR3 is 15 amino acids long. The germline V gene has CDR1 MNHEY and CDR2 SVGAGI. CDR3 DNA: TGTGCCAGCAGCCGACCCGGACAGGGGAACACTGAAGCTTTCTTT. Its translation: CASSRPGQGNTEAFF.

This chain joins TRBV11-2 and TRBJ1-6; 11 bases line up with TRBD1. CDR3 length: 16 amino acids. Germline V gene lookup returns CDR1 SGHAT and CDR2 FQNNGV. With V trimmed by 3 bases and J by 7 bases, 5 bases remained unmatched. CDR3 in amino acids: CASSLGQGVGNSPLHF. In DNA form, the CDR3 reads TGTGCCAGCAGCTTGGGACAGGGGGTTGGGAATTCACCCCTCCACTTT.

The chain employs TRBV19 and TRBJ2-3, with 11 bases aligning to TRBD2. The CDR3 length is 15 residues. V lost 3 bases and J lost 6; bases outside the gene matches: 5. Germline values: CDR1 LNHDA, CDR2 SQIVND (reference sequence). CDR3 residues: CASSIPPSGGDTQYF. CDR3 DNA sequence: TGTGCCAGTAGTATCCCCCCTAGCGGGGGGGATACGCAGTATTTT.

The chain carries TRBV7-2 and TRBJ1-2, with 12 bases matching TRBD1. V lost 5 bases and J lost 8; bases outside the gene matches: 9. The CDR3 consists of 15 residues. Germline lookup yields CDR1 SGHTA and CDR2 FQGNSA. The CDR3 DNA sequence: TGTGCCAGCAGCGTCCGGGACAGGGGGCGTGGGGGCTACACCTTC. The encoded protein is CASSVRDRGRGGYTF.

CDR3 sequence reads: CASSVLGAETQYF. The DNA for the CDR3 is TGTGCCAGCAGCGTTCTAGGGGCGGAGACCCAGTACTTC. The V gene is TRBV9, the J gene TRBJ2-5; tentative D call: TRBD1 (5 bases). There are 13 residues in the CDR3. V was pared by 2 bases and J by 5 bases, with 10 bases between. Germline V gene sequence: CDR1 SGDLS, CDR2 YYNGEE.

This sequence joins TRBV7-9 and TRBJ1-2; the D gene is possibly TRBD1 (6 bases). CDR1 is SEHNR, CDR2 FQNEAQ, per germline (reference sequence). This CDR3 spans 11 amino acids. Trimming left V 8 bases short and J 10 bases short, with 14 bases between. Here the CDR3 DNA reads TGTGCCAGCCTACTATCAGGGGTCTACACCTTC. It yields the protein CASLLSGVYTF. Using reference TRBV7-9 and TRBJ1-2 for the parts outside the CDR3, the full variable domain is DTGVSQNPRHKITKRGQNVTFRCDPISEHNRLYWYRQTLGQGPEFLTYFQNEAQLEKSRLLSDRFSAERPKGSFSTLEIQRTEQGDSAMYLCASLLSGVYTFGSGTRLTVV.

The chain carries TRBV15 and TRBJ1-3; a weak D match, TRBD1 (5 bases). V was cut by 0 bases and J by 2 bases, with 8 bases left in between. This CDR3 is 15 amino acids long. Looked up from germline, CDR1 is LNHNV and CDR2 is YYDKDF (reference sequence). The CDR3 coding sequence is TGTGCCACCAGCAGAGACAGGGTGACTGGAAACACCATATATTTT. Its translation: CATSRDRVTGNTIYF.

This clone was counted a single time. This chain uses TRBV5-1 with TRBJ2-5; D is perhaps TRBD2 (6 bases). Trimming removed 3 bases from V and 1 base from J, with 13 bases in between. Germline V gene lookup returns CDR1 SGHRS and CDR2 YFSETQ. The CDR3 covers 15 residues. The CDR3 nucleotides read TGCGCCAGCAGCTCCGCCGGGACTTTCCAAGAGACCCAGTACTTC. Translating it yields CASSSAGTFQETQYF.

This chain connects TRBV7-2 to TRBJ2-6, with 7 positions matching TRBD1. J gave up 2 bases and V 4 bases, and 8 bases lay outside the gene matches. The length of the CDR3 is 17 residues. CDR1 is SGHTA, CDR2 FQGNSA, per germline. CDR3 sequence: CASSSRGPGAGANVLTF. The CDR3 DNA reads TGTGCCAGCAGCTCGAGGGGGCCTGGGGCTGGGGCCAACGTCCTGACTTTC.

The gene calls are TRBV9 and TRBJ2-1, with TRBD2 identical over 15 bases. The CDR3 has 16 residues. CDR1 SGDLS and CDR2 YYNGEE come from the germline V gene. The junction had 8 bases not matched to a gene; V was cut back by 4 bases and J by 9 bases. CDR3 residues: CASSPMGLAGGFEQFF. Here the CDR3 DNA reads TGTGCCAGCAGCCCCATGGGACTAGCGGGGGGTTTTGAGCAGTTCTTC.

J is TRBJ1-2 and V is TRBV7-9; a weak D match, TRBD1 (5 bases). Germline V gives CDR1 SEHNR, CDR2 FQNEAQ (reference sequence). The germline V and J ends were trimmed by 5 bases and 3 bases, with 13 bases remaining between them. This CDR3 contains 14 residues. The CDR3 loop reads CASSPSGEHYGYTF. The CDR3 DNA reads as TGTGCCAGCAGCCCTTCGGGGGAACACTATGGCTACACCTTC. The variable domain in full, completed from reference TRBV7-9 and TRBJ1-2, reads DTGVSQNPRHKITKRGQNVTFRCDPISEHNRLYWYRQTLGQGPEFLTYFQNEAQLEKSRLLSDRFSAERPKGSFSTLEIQRTEQGDSAMYLCASSPSGEHYGYTFGSGTRLTVV.

This chain joins TRBV11-2 and TRBJ1-2; D not certain. The V gene lost 3 bases and the J gene lost 3 bases, with 8 bases spanning the gap. The CDR3 totals 13 residues. Germline-derived CDR1 and CDR2 are SGHAT and FQNNGV. CDR3 loop: CASSFEEDYGYTF. In DNA form, the CDR3 reads TGTGCCAGCAGCTTCGAGGAGGACTATGGCTACACCTTC.

The chain joins TRBV21-1 to TRBJ2-2; no check of the table's D call, TRBD2, against the DNA was made. TRBV21-1 is noted as a pseudogene. The CDR3 contains 16 residues. CDR3 protein: CASSKNTLPNTGELFF. The CDR3 coding sequence is TGTGCCAGCAGCAAAAATACACTACCTAACACCGGGGAGCTGTTTTTT.

The V and J genes are TRBV7-8 and TRBJ2-7; D remains ambiguous. CDR1 and CDR2 (germline): SGHVS, FQNEAQ. Trimming removed 5 bases at V and 3 bases at J, with 5 bases between. CDR3 size: 11 residues. In DNA form, the CDR3 reads TGTGCCAGCAGCACTGACTACGAGCAGTACTTC. Encoded protein: CASSTDYEQYF.

The chain couples TRBV10-3 to TRBJ2-5; 8 bases align to TRBD2. The CDR3 has 14 amino acids. Trimming at V came to 7 bases and at J to 2 bases, leaving 6 bases not matched to a gene. The V gene's germline CDR1 is ENHRY and CDR2 SYGVKD. Here the CDR3 DNA reads TGTGCCATCACTCCCGGGGGGGGGCAAGAGACCCAGTACTTC. Its protein is CAITPGGGQETQYF.

The chain employs TRBV5-5 and TRBJ1-1; D possibly corresponds to TRBD1 (6 bases). Between the trimmed V and J ends, which lost 0 bases and 5 bases, there was a span of 14 bases. This CDR3 spans 15 amino acids. The V gene's germline CDR1 is SGHKS and CDR2 YYEKEE (reference sequence). CDR3 protein: CASSLEGVIGTEAFF. The CDR3 nucleotides are TGTGCCAGCAGCTTGGAGGGGGTCATCGGGACTGAAGCTTTCTTT.

The chain couples TRBV7-3 to TRBJ2-1; D remains ambiguous. This CDR3 region has 14 residues. V was pared by 0 bases and J by 8 bases, with 11 bases between. CDR1 is SGHTA and CDR2 is FQGTGA in the germline V gene. The CDR3 sequence is CASSLTSGSHEQFF. The CDR3 bases are TGTGCCAGCAGCTTAACGTCGGGTTCCCATGAGCAGTTCTTC.

The genes are TRBV6-4 and TRBJ1-1; TRBD1 matches at 7 bases. CDR3 length equals 14 residues. J lost 5 bases, V lost 3 bases, and 6 bases had no gene match. Germline V gene data show CDR1 as MRHNA and CDR2 as SNTAGT. The CDR3: CASSEEGGQTEAFF. CDR3 bases: TGTGCCAGCAGTGAAGAAGGGGGACAGACTGAAGCTTTCTTT.

This sequence joins TRBV9 and TRBJ2-1; 7 bases are shared with TRBD2. V was pared by 3 bases and J by 10 bases, with 10 bases of the junction left unmatched. CDR1 and CDR2 from the germline V gene are SGDLS and YYNGEE. The CDR3 is made up of 14 amino acids. CDR3 nucleotide sequence: TGTGCCAGCAGCGCCTCGACTAGCCGGAGGGAGCAGTTCTTC. The encoded protein is CASSASTSRREQFF.

V gene TRBV12-3 or TRBV12-4 combines with J gene TRBJ1-1, with a tentative D call TRBD1 (5 bases). The CDR3 is 13 residues long. The germline V and J ends were trimmed by 3 bases and 5 bases, with 10 bases remaining between them. CDR3 bases: TGTGCCAGCAGTTTTGGGGCTCGAACTGAAGCTTTCTTT. Translated: CASSFGARTEAFF.

The genes are TRBV29-1 and TRBJ1-1; possibly TRBD1 for D (6 bases). V gave up 6 bases and J gave up 3 bases, with 14 bases separating them. Germline V gene lookup returns CDR1 SQVTM and CDR2 ANQGSEA. This CDR3 contains 13 residues. The CDR3 is CSVRGQMDTEAFF. CDR3 nucleotide sequence: TGCAGCGTAAGAGGACAGATGGACACTGAAGCTTTCTTT. Filled out from reference TRBV29-1 and TRBJ1-1, the complete variable domain reads SAVISQKPSRDICQRGTSLTIQCQVDSQVTMMFWYRQQPGQSLTLIATANQGSEATYESGFVIDKFPISRPNLTFSTLTVSNMSPEDSSIYLCSVRGQMDTEAFFGQGTRLTVV.

The CDR3 nucleotides are TGTGCCAGCAGTGAACCGGGACTAGCATCAGATACGCAGTATTTT. As protein: CASSEPGLASDTQYF. V usage is TRBV2 and J usage is TRBJ2-3, with 9 bases aligning to TRBD2. The V segment lost 2 bases and the J segment 4 bases; nucleotides outside the gene matches: 4. The CDR3 has 15 residues. From germline, CDR1 is SNHLY and CDR2 FYNNEI. Full variable domain (outside the CDR3, taken from reference TRBV2 and TRBJ2-3): EPEVTQTPSHQVTQMGQEVILRCVPISNHLYFYWYRQILGQKVEFLVSFYNNEISEKSEIFDDQFSVERPDGSNFTLKIRSTKLEDSAMYFCASSEPGLASDTQYFGPGTRLTVL.

The chain is built from TRBV10-2 and TRBJ2-3; 8 bases line up with TRBD1. This CDR3 comprises 16 residues. Per the germline V gene, CDR1 is WSHSY and CDR2 is SAAADI. The junction had 8 bases not matched to a gene; V was cut back by 3 bases and J by 3 bases. DNA for the CDR3: TGCGCCAGCAGTGAACAGGGGGAAAGGGATACAGATACGCAGTATTTT. Amino acids: CASSEQGERDTDTQYF.

The V and J genes are TRBV3-1 (or the pseudogene TRBV3-2) and TRBJ2-7; D remains ambiguous. Trimming took 0 bases from V and 9 from J, leaving 12 bases between them. The CDR3 has 13 residues. CDR1 is LGHDT, CDR2 YNNKEL, per germline (reference sequence). CDR3 residues: CASSQESGFGQYF. CDR3 DNA sequence: TGTGCCAGCAGCCAAGAATCCGGGTTCGGGCAGTACTTC.

V and J are TRBV4-1 and TRBJ1-3; TRBD1 matches 8 bases. CDR3 length: 17 amino acids. Trimming took 3 bases from V and 2 from J; bases not matched to a gene: 9. Germline assignment: CDR1 MGHRA and CDR2 YSYEKL. The CDR3 region is CASSQQPGQVAGNTIYF. The CDR3 coding sequence is TGCGCCAGCAGCCAGCAACCGGGACAGGTCGCTGGAAACACCATATATTTT.

The J gene is TRBJ2-7, the V gene TRBV5-5; weak D call: TRBD1 (5 bases). Trimming left V 4 bases short and J 9 bases short, with 11 bases between. Germline CDR1 and CDR2: SGHKS and YYEKEE (reference sequence). The CDR3 is 11 amino acids. CDR3 sequence: CASSGAAGQYF. CDR3 coding DNA: TGTGCCAGCAGCGGGGCGGCTGGGCAGTACTTC.